These T cell receptor beta chains were read from a single sample in a study of blood T cells in healthy people across ages. TCRdb recomputed calls from the 5' RACE reads with MiXCR, one row per CDR3 protein. The sample holds about 900,000 distinct CDR3 sequences, 45% to 50% seen once. Specimen: blood. The receptors originated from a man aged 30 to 39 in good health. Each CDR3 is given with its conserved first and last residue. D genes are given only for firm matches. Rows give clone size only sometimes, using once, few, many, or a class for an expanded clone.

V gene: TRBV5-1; D gene: NA; clone size: once; J gene: TRBJ1-5; CDR3 protein: CASSPEGQSNQPQHF; CDR3 DNA: TGCGCCAGCAGCCCAGAGGGGCAGAGCAATCAGCCCCAGCATTTT
V gene: TRBV12-5; D gene: TRBD1; clone size: NA; J gene: TRBJ1-2; CDR3 protein: CASAPDRGGYTF; CDR3 DNA: TGTGCTAGTGCTCCAGACAGGGGTGGCTACACCTTC
V gene: TRBV11-3; D gene: NA; clone size: NA; J gene: TRBJ2-3; CDR3 protein: CASSLSDFTDTQYF; CDR3 DNA: TGTGCCAGCAGCCTATCCGATTTCACAGATACGCAGTATTTT
V gene: TRBV7-2; D gene: NA; clone size: few; J gene: TRBJ2-4; CDR3 protein: CASSSKMAGKNIQYF; CDR3 DNA: TGTGCCAGCAGCTCGAAAATGGCAGGAAAAAACATTCAGTACTTC
V gene: TRBV20-1; D gene: NA; clone size: few; J gene: TRBJ2-7; CDR3 protein: CSASGPASYEQYF; CDR3 DNA: TGCAGTGCCTCCGGCCCAGCCTCCTACGAGCAGTACTTC
V gene: TRBV12-3/TRBV12-4; D gene: TRBD2; clone size: few; J gene: TRBJ2-2; CDR3 protein: CASRPSGANTGELFF; CDR3 DNA: TGTGCCAGCAGACCTAGCGGGGCGAACACCGGGGAGCTGTTTTTT
V gene: TRBV7-2; D gene: NA; clone size: NA; J gene: TRBJ1-4; CDR3 protein: CASSPTLTNEKLFF; CDR3 DNA: TGTGCCAGCAGCCCGACGCTAACTAATGAAAAACTGTTTTTT
V gene: TRBV7-2; D gene: NA; clone size: few; J gene: TRBJ1-6; CDR3 protein: CASSLEARDNSPLHF; CDR3 DNA: TGTGCCAGCAGCTTAGAGGCCAGGGACAATTCACCCCTCCACTTT
V gene: TRBV28; D gene: TRBD1; clone size: NA; J gene: TRBJ2-3; CDR3 protein: CASYRGDTQYF; CDR3 DNA: TGTGCCAGCTACAGGGGAGATACGCAGTATTTT
V gene: TRBV20-1; D gene: NA; clone size: NA; J gene: TRBJ2-7; CDR3 protein: CSARDPAVGLYEQYF; CDR3 DNA: TGCAGTGCTAGAGACCCGGCAGTGGGTTTGTACGAGCAGTACTTC
V gene: TRBV10-3; D gene: TRBD1; clone size: few; J gene: TRBJ1-1; CDR3 protein: CAISDPPTGGMNTEAFF; CDR3 DNA: TGTGCCATCAGCGACCCTCCGACAGGGGGGATGAACACTGAAGCTTTCTTT
V gene: TRBV11-1; D gene: TRBD2; clone size: NA; J gene: TRBJ2-1; CDR3 protein: CASSLQAGGPNEQFF; CDR3 DNA: TGTGCCAGCAGCCTCCAAGCGGGGGGGCCAAATGAGCAGTTCTTC
V gene: TRBV27; D gene: NA; clone size: NA; J gene: TRBJ2-7; CDR3 protein: CAGSFGPPPYEQYF; CDR3 DNA: TGTGCCGGCAGTTTTGGGCCCCCCCCCTACGAGCAGTACTTC
V gene: TRBV6-6; D gene: TRBD1; clone size: few; J gene: TRBJ1-1; CDR3 protein: CASSYAGQGNTEAFF; CDR3 DNA: TGTGCCAGCAGTTACGCGGGACAGGGGAACACTGAAGCTTTCTTT
V gene: TRBV6-1; D gene: NA; clone size: NA; J gene: TRBJ1-4; CDR3 protein: CASRQVVAEKLFF; CDR3 DNA: TGTGCCAGCCGACAGGTGGTCGCTGAAAAACTGTTTTTT
V gene: TRBV4-3; D gene: NA; clone size: NA; J gene: TRBJ2-1; CDR3 protein: CASSQDLYMTAYNEQFF; CDR3 DNA: TGCGCCAGCAGCCAAGATTTGTATATGACAGCCTACAATGAGCAGTTCTTC
V gene: TRBV24-1; D gene: NA; clone size: few; J gene: TRBJ2-3; CDR3 protein: CATSDPRRGGPDTQYF; CDR3 DNA: TGTGCCACCAGTGATCCGAGGAGGGGAGGCCCAGATACGCAGTATTTT
V gene: TRBV4-1; D gene: TRBD1; clone size: NA; J gene: TRBJ1-2; CDR3 protein: CASSHSLGTGVDGYTF; CDR3 DNA: TGCGCCAGCAGCCATTCTCTCGGGACAGGCGTCGATGGCTACACCTTC
V gene: TRBV3-1; D gene: NA; clone size: once; J gene: TRBJ2-3; CDR3 protein: CASSQENQGQRYF; CDR3 DNA: TGTGCCAGCAGCCAAGAAAACCAGGGCCAACGGTATTTT
V gene: TRBV6-5; D gene: TRBD1; clone size: few; J gene: TRBJ2-7; CDR3 protein: CASRKTGGGDEQYF; CDR3 DNA: TGTGCCAGCAGAAAGACAGGGGGCGGCGACGAGCAGTACTTC